This entry is about one T cell receptor beta chain. What it recognizes is unknown. This entry is derived from a study of T cell repertoires in aging, cancer and after chemotherapy. Study results and caveats: Loss of evenness, beyond lost richness, contributed to age-related TCR diversity decline in cancer patients.

TCR beta rearrangements were amplified from peripheral blood genomic DNA. A mixed TRB-A/B primer pool amplified rearranged TRB by multiplex touch-down PCR. TCRdb recomputed calls from the multiplex PCR reads with MiXCR, one row per CDR3 protein. The sample lists 1,400 to 1,500 distinct CDR3 sequences; about three fifths were seen once. This TCR came from a human donor with a blood cancer. The specimen was blood.

This CDR3 reads CASSLVGNSPLHF. In nucleotides, the CDR3 is TGTGCCAGCAGCCTGGTGGGGAATTCACCCCTCCACTTT. The rearrangement joins TRBV5-4 to TRBJ1-6, with D hard to call. Per the germline V gene, CDR1 is SGHNT and CDR2 is YYREEE (reference sequence). V was cut by 4 bases and J by 7 bases, with 9 bases left in between. There are 13 residues in the CDR3.